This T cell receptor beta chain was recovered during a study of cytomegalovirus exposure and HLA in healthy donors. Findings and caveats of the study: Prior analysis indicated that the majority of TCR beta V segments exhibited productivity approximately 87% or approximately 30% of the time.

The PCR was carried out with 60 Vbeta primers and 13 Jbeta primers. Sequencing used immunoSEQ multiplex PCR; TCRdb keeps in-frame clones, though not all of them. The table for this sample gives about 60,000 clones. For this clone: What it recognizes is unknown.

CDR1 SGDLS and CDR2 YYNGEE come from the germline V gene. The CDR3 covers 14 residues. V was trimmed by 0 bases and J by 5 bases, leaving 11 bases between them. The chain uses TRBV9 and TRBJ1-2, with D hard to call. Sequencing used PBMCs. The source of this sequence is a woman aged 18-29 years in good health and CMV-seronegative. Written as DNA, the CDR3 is TGTGCCAGCAGCGTAGGGCGGGGAGGTTATGGCTACACCTTC. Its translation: CASSVGRGGYGYTF. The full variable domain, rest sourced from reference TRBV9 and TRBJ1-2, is DSGVTQTPKHLITATGQRVTLRCSPRSGDLSVYWYQQSLDQGLQFLIQYYNGEERAKGNILERFSAQQFPDLHSELNLSSLELGDSALYFCASSVGRGGYGYTFGSGTRLTVV.